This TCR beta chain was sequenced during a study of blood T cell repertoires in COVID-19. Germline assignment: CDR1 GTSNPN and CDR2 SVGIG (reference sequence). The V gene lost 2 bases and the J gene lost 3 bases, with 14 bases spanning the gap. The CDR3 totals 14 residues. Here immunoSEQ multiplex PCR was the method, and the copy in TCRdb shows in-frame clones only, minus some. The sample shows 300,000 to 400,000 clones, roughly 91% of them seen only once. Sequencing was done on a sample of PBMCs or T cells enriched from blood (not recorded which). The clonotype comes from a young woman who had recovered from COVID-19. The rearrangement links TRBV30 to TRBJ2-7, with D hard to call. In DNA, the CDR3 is TGTGCCTGGAGTCCCCCGCAGAATTACTACGAGCAGTACTTC. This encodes CAWSPPQNYYEQYF.